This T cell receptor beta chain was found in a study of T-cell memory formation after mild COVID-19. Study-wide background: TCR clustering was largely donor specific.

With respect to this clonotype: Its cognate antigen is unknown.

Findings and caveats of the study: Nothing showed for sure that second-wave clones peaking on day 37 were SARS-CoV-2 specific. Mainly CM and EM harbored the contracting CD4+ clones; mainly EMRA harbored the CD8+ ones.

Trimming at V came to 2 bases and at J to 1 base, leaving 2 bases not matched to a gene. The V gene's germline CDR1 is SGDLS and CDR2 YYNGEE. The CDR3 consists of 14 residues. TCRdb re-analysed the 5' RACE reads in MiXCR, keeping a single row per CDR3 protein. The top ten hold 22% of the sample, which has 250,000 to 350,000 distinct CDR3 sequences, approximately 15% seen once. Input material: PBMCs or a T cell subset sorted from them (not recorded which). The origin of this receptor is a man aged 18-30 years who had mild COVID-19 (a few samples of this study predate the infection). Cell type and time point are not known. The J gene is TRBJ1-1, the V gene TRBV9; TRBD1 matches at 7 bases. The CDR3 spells CASSVTGANTEAFF. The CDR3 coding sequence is TGTGCCAGCAGCGTCACAGGGGCGAACACTGAAGCTTTCTTT.